Described below is a single T cell receptor (beta chain) sequence and its context. V lost 4 bases to trimming and J lost 7 bases; unmatched junction nucleotides: 10. Germline CDR1 and CDR2: MNHNS and SASEGT. The CDR3 sequence is 16 residues long. This entry belongs to a study of blood T cell repertoires in COVID-19. About the study: COVID-19 samples, acute and convalescent, were from the United States, Italy and Spain.

This table comes from immunoSEQ multiplex PCR, and its TCRdb copy is limited to in-frame clones, with some not included. Of about 94,000 clones in the sample, roughly 80% were seen once. This rearrangement joins TRBV6-1 to TRBJ1-6, with 7 bases aligning to TRBD1. Sequenced input: peripheral blood. The sequence derives from a human donor in a cohort sampled during active COVID-19. This CDR3 is CASSVFGTAINSPLHF. Here the CDR3 DNA reads TGTGCCAGCAGTGTTTTCGGGACAGCCATCAATTCACCCCTCCACTTT.